Listed below are T cell receptor beta chains from one sample, sequenced in a study of T cell changes during pregnancy in multiple sclerosis. The protocol was immunoSEQ multiplex PCR, while the TCRdb copy is restricted to in-frame clones and leaves out a portion. The sample carries some 77,000 clones, around nine tenths recorded once. The sample was CD4+ T cells from peripheral blood mononuclear cells, taken before pregnancy. The receptors were sampled from a female donor with multiple sclerosis, enrolled in a pregnancy study. The CDR3 runs from the conserved cysteine through the conserved F or W. D genes are given only for firm matches. Only some rows state a clone size, as once, few, many or a class for expanded clones.

D	size	length	J	V	CDR3	DNA
TRBD1	-	14	TRBJ1-5	TRBV6-1	CASSGDRGNQPQHF	TGTGCCAGCAGTGGCGACAGGGGAAATCAGCCCCAGCATTTT
TRBD2	-	15	TRBJ2-7	TRBV10-1	CASSEGTSGSYEQYF	TGCGCCAGCAGCGAGGGTACTAGCGGCTCCTACGAGCAGTACTTC
-	-	13	TRBJ2-4	TRBV29-1	CSVGGRAKNIQYF	TGCAGCGTCGGGGGACGAGCCAAAAACATTCAGTACTTC
TRBD1	-	15	TRBJ1-3	TRBV27	CASSEDRDSGNTIYF	TGTGCCAGCAGTGAGGACAGGGACTCTGGAAACACCATATATTTT
-	-	15	TRBJ1-5	TRBV5-1	CASSPSIGGHQPQHF	TGCGCCAGCAGCCCGAGCATAGGGGGTCATCAGCCCCAGCATTTT
-	-	15	TRBJ1-2	TRBV6-5	CASSSRGGPNYGYTF	TGTGCCAGCAGTTCCCGGGGGGGACCTAACTATGGCTACACCTTC
TRBD1	-	18	TRBJ1-1	TRBV5-5	CASSYIETGQGRGTEAFF	TGTGCCAGCAGCTATATCGAAACCGGACAGGGCCGAGGGACTGAAGCTTTCTTT
-	-	13	TRBJ1-2	TRBV6-6	CASSHQGQRVDTF	TGTGCCAGCAGTCATCAAGGACAGAGAGTAGACACCTTC
TRBD1	-	16	TRBJ1-1	TRBV6-5	CASSYRDRGPPTEAFF	TGTGCCAGCAGTTACCGGGACAGGGGACCCCCTACTGAAGCTTTCTTT
TRBD2	-	14	TRBJ2-5	TRBV7-2	CASSPGLAAETQYF	TGTGCCAGCAGCCCCGGACTAGCTGCAGAGACCCAGTACTTC
-	few	15	TRBJ1-3	TRBV30	CAWSGPRAPGNTIYF	TGTGCCTGGAGTGGCCCGAGGGCCCCTGGAAACACCATATATTTT
-	-	14	TRBJ2-7	TRBV4-1	CASSQDPVSYEQYF	TGCGCCAGCAGCCAAGACCCGGTCTCCTACGAGCAGTACTTC
-	once	14	TRBJ1-3	TRBV27	CASSGGFSGNTIYF	TGTGCCAGCAGTGGAGGTTTTTCTGGAAACACCATATATTTT
TRBD1	-	15	TRBJ1-2	TRBV6-1	CASSEIGTGRSGYTF	TGTGCCAGCAGTGAAATAGGGACAGGGCGTAGTGGCTACACCTTC
TRBD2	-	20	TRBJ2-1	TRBV10-1	CARPAGDIGRQGLAANEQFF	TGCGCTAGACCAGCGGGGGACATTGGGAGGCAAGGACTAGCTGCCAATGAGCAGTTCTTC
-	-	15	TRBJ2-7	TRBV9	CASSVGTLGGNEQYF	TGTGCCAGCAGCGTCGGGACTCTCGGAGGGAACGAGCAGTACTTC
-	-	13	TRBJ1-1	TRBV7-9	CATTAGLNTEAFF	TGTGCGACTACTGCGGGTCTGAACACTGAAGCTTTCTTT
TRBD1	-	16	TRBJ1-2	TRBV4-1	CASSLGTASINYGYTF	TGCGCCAGCAGCCTCGGGACAGCCTCAATTAACTATGGCTACACCTTC
-	-	13	TRBJ2-1	TRBV2	CASTQQGVNEQFF	TGTGCCAGCACTCAACAGGGCGTCAATGAGCAGTTCTTC
-	-	23	TRBJ1-5	TRBV28	CASSSSFSMRGGADFYSNQPQHF	TGTGCCAGCAGCTCCTCGTTTTCAATGAGGGGGGGGGCGGATTTCTATAGCAATCAGCCCCAGCATTTT
TRBD1	-	13	TRBJ1-2	TRBV6-5	CASSYTRDRGYTF	TGTGCCAGCAGTTACACCAGGGACAGGGGCTACACCTTC
-	-	15	TRBJ2-1	TRBV11-2	CASSPLGRDYNEQFF	TGTGCCAGCAGCCCTTTAGGGAGAGACTACAATGAGCAGTTCTTC
-	-	13	TRBJ2-5	TRBV7-3	CASARVRQETQYF	TGTGCCAGCGCCCGAGTACGCCAAGAGACCCAGTACTTC
TRBD1	-	16	TRBJ2-2	TRBV7-6	CASSLGQGVETGELFF	TGTGCCAGCAGCCTAGGGCAGGGGGTGGAGACCGGGGAGCTGTTTTTT
-	-	14	TRBJ1-1	TRBV6-5	CASSLRTGYTEAFF	TGTGCCAGCTCTCTAAGAACAGGGTACACTGAAGCTTTCTTT
TRBD1	-	17	TRBJ2-3	TRBV19	CASTPRGPDRVPDTQYF	TGTGCCAGTACCCCCAGGGGCCCCGACAGGGTCCCAGATACGCAGTATTTT
-	-	14	TRBJ1-4	TRBV2	CASKGEGFNEKLFF	TGTGCCAGCAAAGGGGAAGGGTTCAATGAAAAACTGTTTTTT
-	-	12	TRBJ1-5	TRBV6-6	CASSLGNQPQHF	TGTGCCAGCAGTCTAGGCAATCAGCCCCAGCATTTT
TRBD1	-	14	TRBJ1-6	TRBV19	CASSITGDGGAFHF	TGTGCCAGTAGTATAACAGGGGACGGAGGTGCTTTCCACTTT
-	-	12	TRBJ2-5	TRBV27	CASSFGRETQYF	TGTGCCAGCAGTTTTGGCCGAGAGACCCAGTACTTC
TRBD1	-	13	TRBJ1-1	TRBV19	CASSQQGRTEAFF	TGTGCCAGTAGTCAACAGGGGCGAACTGAAGCTTTCTTT
-	-	12	TRBJ1-2	TRBV6-5	CASTYTGTSYTF	TGTGCCAGCACTTACACGGGGACTAGCTACACCTTC
-	-	15	TRBJ2-1	TRBV9	CASSALSGSYNEQFF	TGTGCCAGCAGCGCCCTATCTGGCTCCTACAATGAGCAGTTCTTC
-	-	16	TRBJ1-3	TRBV5-6	CASSRGPGSSGNTIYF	TGTGCCAGCAGCCGCGGTCCCGGATCCTCTGGAAACACCATATATTTT
TRBD2	-	15	TRBJ2-1	TRBV7-3	CASSSGTSAYNEQFF	TGTGCCAGCAGCTCCGGGACTAGCGCCTACAATGAGCAGTTCTTC
-	-	15	TRBJ2-5	TRBV27	CASRFINRERETQYF	TGTGCCAGCAGATTTATTAACAGGGAACGGGAGACCCAGTACTTC
-	-	13	TRBJ1-1	TRBV27	CASRRTGGTEAFF	TGTGCCAGCAGAAGGACGGGAGGCACTGAAGCTTTCTTT
TRBD2	-	15	TRBJ2-5	TRBV7-9	CASSGTLAGAETQYF	TGTGCCAGCAGCGGAACACTAGCGGGGGCAGAGACCCAGTACTTC
-	-	13	TRBJ2-7	TRBV6-6	CASSRAGSYEQYF	TGTGCCAGCAGCCGGGCGGGTTCCTACGAGCAGTACTTC
TRBD1	-	15	TRBJ1-2	TRBV19	CASSNRTGARHGYTF	TGTGCCAGTAGTAACCGGACAGGGGCTCGGCATGGCTACACCTTC
-	few	15	TRBJ2-1	TRBV19	CASSIDPAPYNEQFF	TGTGCCAGTAGTATAGATCCAGCGCCCTACAATGAGCAGTTCTTC
TRBD1	-	15	TRBJ2-1	TRBV7-9	CASSSGQGGFNEQFF	TGTGCCAGCAGCTCCGGACAGGGGGGATTCAATGAGCAGTTCTTC
TRBD1	-	17	TRBJ1-4	TRBV10-3	CAISPGGGRATNEKLFF	TGTGCCATCAGCCCAGGGGGCGGAAGGGCAACTAATGAAAAACTGTTTTTT
-	-	15	TRBJ1-1	TRBV9	CASSVDLQMNTEAFF	TGTGCCAGCAGCGTAGATCTCCAGATGAACACTGAAGCTTTCTTT
-	-	15	TRBJ1-5	TRBV2	CASSRGHPSNQPQHF	TGTGCCAGCAGTCGGGGACACCCCAGCAATCAGCCCCAGCATTTT
-	once	14	TRBJ1-2	TRBV28	CASSNPTVPGGYTF	TGTGCCAGCAGTAACCCGACAGTCCCAGGTGGCTACACCTTC
TRBD1	-	15	TRBJ2-7	TRBV6-1	CASRPDRGSSYEQYF	TGTGCCAGCAGACCAGACAGGGGGTCCTCCTACGAGCAGTACTTC
-	-	17	TRBJ2-5	TRBV21-1	CASSLHSSGTYQETQYF	TGTGCCAGCAGTCTCCACTCTAGCGGGACGTACCAAGAGACCCAGTACTTC
-	-	13	TRBJ1-1	TRBV19	CASSISGLTEAFF	TGTGCCAGTAGTATCTCAGGACTTACTGAAGCTTTCTTT